One and the same sample provided the 9 T cell receptor beta chains below, sequenced in a study of T cell repertoires in ileal Crohn's disease. Profiled with immunoSEQ multiplex PCR; TCRdb holds only in-frame clones, not every one. The sample shows approximately 6,900 clones, 75% to 85% of them seen only once. What was sequenced was ileal tissue. The receptors shown here come from an adult with Crohn's disease.

The chain carries TRBV27 and TRBJ2-7, with D possibly being TRBD2 (6 bases). The CDR3 consists of 15 residues. Deletions cut 5 bases from V and 8 bases from J, with 22 bases between. From germline, CDR1 is MNHEY and CDR2 SMNVEV (reference sequence). CDR3 coding DNA: TGTGCCAGCAGTCCCCCTGGTCTCAAGCGGGCTCAGCAGTACTTC. It is translated as CASSPPGLKRAQQYF.

The chain links TRBV7-9 to TRBJ1-2, with D possibly being TRBD1 (6 bases). This CDR3 is built from 13 residues. V was trimmed by 2 bases and J by 3 bases, leaving 7 bases between them. Germline values: CDR1 SEHNR, CDR2 FQNEAQ (reference sequence). The CDR3 bases are TGTGCCAGCAGCTTACGACAGGACTATGGCTACACCTTC. Amino acid sequence: CASSLRQDYGYTF.

The rearrangement joins TRBV18 to TRBJ2-3; TRBD2 matches at 14 bases. Germline V gene sequence: CDR1 KGHSH, CDR2 LQKENI. This CDR3 region has 20 residues. V trimming: 6 bases; J trimming: 2 bases; junction bases outside the gene matches: 16. CDR3 residues: CASSPNAGLAGGIVTDTQYF. The CDR3, as DNA: TGTGCCAGCTCTCCGAACGCTGGACTAGCGGGAGGTATAGTCACAGATACGCAGTATTTT.

This sequence joins TRBV5-1 and TRBJ2-1; D not certain. Trimming removed 2 bases from V and 2 bases from J, with 11 bases in between. Germline CDR1 SGHRS, CDR2 YFSETQ. The CDR3 loop spans 15 amino acids. CDR3 loop: CASSFAGTAYNEQFF. CDR3 nucleotides: TGCGCCAGCAGCTTCGCTGGCACAGCCTACAATGAGCAGTTCTTC.

V is TRBV4-1 and J is TRBJ2-1; D is unclear. Per the germline V gene, CDR1 is MGHRA and CDR2 is YSYEKL. V was pared by 3 bases and J by 9 bases, with 12 bases between. The CDR3 runs to 13 residues. CDR3 region: CASSHIENREQFF. As DNA, the CDR3 is TGCGCCAGCAGCCATATCGAGAATCGTGAGCAGTTCTTC.

V gene TRBV19 combines with J gene TRBJ1-3, with D possibly matching TRBD1 (5 bases). This CDR3 comprises 15 residues. V lost 3 bases, J lost 0 bases, and 9 bases lay in between. Germline CDR1 LNHDA, CDR2 SQIVND (reference sequence). The CDR3 spells CASSMKGYSGNTIYF. DNA of the CDR3: TGTGCCAGTAGTATGAAGGGGTACTCTGGAAACACCATATATTTT.

The chain combines TRBV6-4 with TRBJ2-1; 9 bases match TRBD2. Germline loops: CDR1 MRHNA, CDR2 SNTAGT. The CDR3 is 15 residues long. The V and J ends lost 3 bases and 6 bases, in that order; junction bases with no gene match: 6. The CDR3 protein is CASSDGREGSNEQFF. The DNA for the CDR3 is TGTGCCAGCAGTGATGGGCGGGAGGGTAGCAATGAGCAGTTCTTC.

In this sample, this clone turned up once. This chain uses TRBV28 with TRBJ1-2; a possible D gene is TRBD1 (5 bases). There are 14 residues in the CDR3. The V and J ends lost 2 bases and 2 bases respectively, with 9 bases between them. The germline gives CDR1 MDHEN, CDR2 SYDVKM. The CDR3 coding sequence is TGTGCCAGCAGTTTAGGTTCAGGGAACTATGGCTACACCTTC. Translating it yields CASSLGSGNYGYTF.

The CDR3 bases are TGTGCCAGCTCACCGTTTGCGGGAGGGGAAGATACGCAGTATTTT. Protein sequence: CASSPFAGGEDTQYF. V gene TRBV18 combines with J gene TRBJ2-3, with TRBD2 matching over 9 bases. Germline CDR1 and CDR2: KGHSH and LQKENI. This CDR3 has 15 amino acids. V lost 3 bases, J lost 5 bases, and 6 bases stayed unmatched. The full variable domain, completed using reference TRBV18 and TRBJ2-3, is NAGVMQNPRHLVRRRGQEARLRCSPMKGHSHVYWYRQLPEEGLKFMVYLQKENIIDESGMPKERFSAEFPKEGPSILRIQQVVRGDSAAYFCASSPFAGGEDTQYFGPGTRLTVL.